This T cell receptor beta chain is from a study of circulating CD8 cells and anti-PD-1 response in melanoma. Study-wide points: TIGIT repertoires were least diverse, DNEG repertoires most diverse. Under 8% of TRB clonotypes were shared between subsets at M1. Generally, no replicate experiments were performed. A small cohort with few responders supplied the baseline and M1 comparisons.

TCR libraries were prepared from around 15 ng of total RNA with the QIAseq Immune Repertoire TCR panel. TCRdb reanalysed the reads using MiXCR and keeps one entry per CDR3 protein. Seen here are several hundred distinct CDR3 sequences, approximately 11% observed once, and the top ten hold 25% to 35%. This clonotype is deemed large (0.1 to 1%). Antigen: not known. Sorting of live CD3+CD8+TCRalphabeta+ cells by PD-1 and/or TIGIT gave four subsets. The CDR3 has 14 amino acids. In germline, CDR1 is SNHLY, CDR2 FYNNEI. V was shortened by 6 bases and J by 1 base, with 11 bases between the two germline ends. This rearrangement joins TRBV2 to TRBJ2-3, with D tentatively TRBD2 (6 bases). Material: CD8+ T cells from PBMCs, obtained at baseline or after one month of anti-PD-1 therapy (not recorded which). The receptor's source is a human donor with melanoma. CDR3 DNA sequence: TGTGCCAGCAGGTTTGGCGGGGGCACAGATACGCAGTATTTT. Translated, it gives CASRFGGGTDTQYF.